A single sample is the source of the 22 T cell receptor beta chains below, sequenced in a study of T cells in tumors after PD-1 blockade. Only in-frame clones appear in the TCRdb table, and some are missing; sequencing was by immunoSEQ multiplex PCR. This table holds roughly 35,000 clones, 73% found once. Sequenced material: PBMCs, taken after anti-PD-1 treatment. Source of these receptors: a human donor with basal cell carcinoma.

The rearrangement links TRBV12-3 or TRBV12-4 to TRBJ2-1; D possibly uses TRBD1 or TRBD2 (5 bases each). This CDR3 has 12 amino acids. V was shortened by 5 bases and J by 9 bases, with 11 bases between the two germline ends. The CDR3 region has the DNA TGTGCCAGCAGTAACCGGGACCGTGAGCAGTTCTTC. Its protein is CASSNRDREQFF.

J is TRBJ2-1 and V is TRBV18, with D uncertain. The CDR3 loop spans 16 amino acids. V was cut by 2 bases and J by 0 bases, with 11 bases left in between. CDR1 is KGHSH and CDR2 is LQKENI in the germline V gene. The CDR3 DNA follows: TGTGCCAGCTCACCATTCTCGCCCGGCTCCTACAATGAGCAGTTCTTC. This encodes CASSPFSPGSYNEQFF.

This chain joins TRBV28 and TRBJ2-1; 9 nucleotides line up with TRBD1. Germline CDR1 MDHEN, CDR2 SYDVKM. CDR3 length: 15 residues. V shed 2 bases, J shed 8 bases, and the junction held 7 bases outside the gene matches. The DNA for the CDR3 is TGTGCCAGCAGTTTAATTGGGACAGGGAGGGATGAGCAGTTCTTC. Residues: CASSLIGTGRDEQFF.

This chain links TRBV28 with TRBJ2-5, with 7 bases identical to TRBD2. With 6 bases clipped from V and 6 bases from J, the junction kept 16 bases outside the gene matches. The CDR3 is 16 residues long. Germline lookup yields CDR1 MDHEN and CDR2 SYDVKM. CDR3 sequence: CASRPGLGGREKTQYF. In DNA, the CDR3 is TGTGCCAGCAGGCCTGGTTTGGGAGGGCGAGAGAAGACCCAGTACTTC.

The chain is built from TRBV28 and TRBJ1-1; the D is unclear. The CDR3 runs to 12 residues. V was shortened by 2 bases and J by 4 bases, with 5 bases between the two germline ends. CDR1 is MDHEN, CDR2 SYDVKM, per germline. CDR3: CASSLRRTEAFF. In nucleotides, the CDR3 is TGTGCCAGCAGTTTAAGGCGCACTGAAGCTTTCTTT.

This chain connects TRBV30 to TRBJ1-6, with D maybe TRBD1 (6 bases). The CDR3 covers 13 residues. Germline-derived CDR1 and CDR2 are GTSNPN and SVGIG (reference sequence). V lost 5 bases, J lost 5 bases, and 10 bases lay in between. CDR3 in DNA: TGTGCCTGGGCGGGACAAGATAATTCACCCCTCCACTTT. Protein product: CAWAGQDNSPLHF.

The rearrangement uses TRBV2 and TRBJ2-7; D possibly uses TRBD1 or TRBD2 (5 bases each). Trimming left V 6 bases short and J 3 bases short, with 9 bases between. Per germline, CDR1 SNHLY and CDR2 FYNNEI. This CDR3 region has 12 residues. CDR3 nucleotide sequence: TGTGCCAGCAGGGGGGACCGCTACGAGCAGTACTTC. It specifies CASRGDRYEQYF.

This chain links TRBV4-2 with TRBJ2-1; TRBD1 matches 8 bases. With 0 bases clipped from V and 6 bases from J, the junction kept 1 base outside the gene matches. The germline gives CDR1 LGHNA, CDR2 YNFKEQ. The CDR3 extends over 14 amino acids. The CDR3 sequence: CASSQDTGGNEQFF. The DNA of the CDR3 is TGTGCCAGCAGCCAAGATACAGGGGGCAATGAGCAGTTCTTC.

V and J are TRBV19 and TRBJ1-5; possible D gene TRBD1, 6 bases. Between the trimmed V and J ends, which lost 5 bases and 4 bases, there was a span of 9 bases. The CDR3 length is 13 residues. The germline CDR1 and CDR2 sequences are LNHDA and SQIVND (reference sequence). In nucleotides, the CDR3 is TGTGCCAGTAGTGGGGACACGAATCAGCCCCAGCATTTT. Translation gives CASSGDTNQPQHF.

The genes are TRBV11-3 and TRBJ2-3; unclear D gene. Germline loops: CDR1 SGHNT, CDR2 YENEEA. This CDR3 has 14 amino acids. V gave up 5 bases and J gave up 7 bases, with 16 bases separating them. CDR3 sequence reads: CASSPGPGHHTQYF. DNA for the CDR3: TGTGCCAGCAGCCCCGGCCCCGGGCACCATACGCAGTATTTT.

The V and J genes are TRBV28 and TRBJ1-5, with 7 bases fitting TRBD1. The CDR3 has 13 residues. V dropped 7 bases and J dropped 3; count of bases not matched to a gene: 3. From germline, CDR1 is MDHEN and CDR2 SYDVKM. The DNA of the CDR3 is TGTGCCAGCAACGAGGGGGCCAATCAGCCCCAGCATTTT. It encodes CASNEGANQPQHF.

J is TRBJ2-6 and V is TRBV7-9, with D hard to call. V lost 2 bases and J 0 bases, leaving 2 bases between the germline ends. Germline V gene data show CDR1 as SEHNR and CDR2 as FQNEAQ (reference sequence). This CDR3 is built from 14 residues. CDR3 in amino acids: CASSLHSGANVLTF. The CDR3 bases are TGTGCCAGCAGCTTACACTCTGGGGCCAACGTCCTGACTTTC.

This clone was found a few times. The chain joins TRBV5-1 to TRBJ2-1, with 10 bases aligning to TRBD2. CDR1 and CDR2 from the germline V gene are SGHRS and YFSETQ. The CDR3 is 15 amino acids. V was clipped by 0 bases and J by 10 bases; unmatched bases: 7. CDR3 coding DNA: TGCGCCAGCAGCTTGGAAGCGGGGGGGCCAGGGGAGCAGTTCTTC. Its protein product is CASSLEAGGPGEQFF.

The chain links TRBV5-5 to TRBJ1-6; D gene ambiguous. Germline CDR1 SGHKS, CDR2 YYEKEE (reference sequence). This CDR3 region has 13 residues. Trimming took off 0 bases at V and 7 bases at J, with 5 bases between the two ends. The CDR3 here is CASSLVWNSPLHF. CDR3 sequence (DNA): TGTGCCAGCAGCTTGGTTTGGAATTCACCCCTCCACTTT.

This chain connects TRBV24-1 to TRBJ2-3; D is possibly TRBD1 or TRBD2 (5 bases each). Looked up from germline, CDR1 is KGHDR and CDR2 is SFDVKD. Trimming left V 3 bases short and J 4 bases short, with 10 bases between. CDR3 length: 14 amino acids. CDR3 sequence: CATSDPRGSDTQYF. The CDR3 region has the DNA TGTGCCACCAGTGATCCCCGGGGCTCAGATACGCAGTATTTT.

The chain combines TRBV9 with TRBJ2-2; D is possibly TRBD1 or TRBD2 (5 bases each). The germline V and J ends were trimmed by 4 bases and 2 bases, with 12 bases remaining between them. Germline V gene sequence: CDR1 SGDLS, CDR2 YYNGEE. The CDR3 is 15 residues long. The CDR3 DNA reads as TGTGCCAGCAGCCAGGCCGGGACCAACACCGGGGAGCTGTTTTTT. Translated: CASSQAGTNTGELFF. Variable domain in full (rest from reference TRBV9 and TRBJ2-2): DSGVTQTPKHLITATGQRVTLRCSPRSGDLSVYWYQQSLDQGLQFLIQYYNGEERAKGNILERFSAQQFPDLHSELNLSSLELGDSALYFCASSQAGTNTGELFFGEGSRLTVL.

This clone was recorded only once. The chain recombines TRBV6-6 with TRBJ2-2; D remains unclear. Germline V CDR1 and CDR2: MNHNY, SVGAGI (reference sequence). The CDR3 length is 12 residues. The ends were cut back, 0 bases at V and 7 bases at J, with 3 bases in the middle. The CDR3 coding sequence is TGTGCCAGCAGTTACTCAGGCGGGGAGCTGTTTTTT. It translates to CASSYSGGELFF.

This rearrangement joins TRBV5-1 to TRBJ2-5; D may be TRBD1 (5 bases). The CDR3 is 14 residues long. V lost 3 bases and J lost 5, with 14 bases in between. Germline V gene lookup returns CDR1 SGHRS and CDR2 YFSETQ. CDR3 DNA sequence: TGCGCCAGCAGCTCAACGTCCAGGGCGGAGACCCAGTACTTC. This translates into CASSSTSRAETQYF. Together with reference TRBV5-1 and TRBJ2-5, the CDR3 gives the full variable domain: KAGVTQTPRYLIKTRGQQVTLSCSPISGHRSVSWYQQTPGQGLQFLFEYFSETQRNKGNFPGRFSGRQFSNSRSEMNVSTLELGDSALYLCASSSTSRAETQYFGPGTRLLVL.

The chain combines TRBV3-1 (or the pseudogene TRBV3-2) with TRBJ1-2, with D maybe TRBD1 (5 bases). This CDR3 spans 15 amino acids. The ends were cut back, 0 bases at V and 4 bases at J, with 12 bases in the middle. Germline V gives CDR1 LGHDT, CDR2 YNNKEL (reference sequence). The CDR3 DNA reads TGTGCCAGCAGCCAAGACGGATCGGGGCCCTATGGCTACACCTTC. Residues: CASSQDGSGPYGYTF.

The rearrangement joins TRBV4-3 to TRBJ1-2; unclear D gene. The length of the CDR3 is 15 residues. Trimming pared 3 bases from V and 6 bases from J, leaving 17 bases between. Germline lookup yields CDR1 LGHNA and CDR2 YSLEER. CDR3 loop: CASSQRTGLGNGYTF. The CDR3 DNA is TGCGCCAGCAGCCAGCGTACGGGATTAGGGAATGGCTACACCTTC.

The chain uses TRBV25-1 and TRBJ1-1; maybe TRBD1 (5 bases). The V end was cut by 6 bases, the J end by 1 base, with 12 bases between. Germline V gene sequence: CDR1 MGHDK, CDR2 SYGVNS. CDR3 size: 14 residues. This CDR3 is CASRGVGGNTEAFF. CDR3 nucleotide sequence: TGTGCCAGCAGGGGCGTGGGGGGGAACACTGAAGCTTTCTTT.

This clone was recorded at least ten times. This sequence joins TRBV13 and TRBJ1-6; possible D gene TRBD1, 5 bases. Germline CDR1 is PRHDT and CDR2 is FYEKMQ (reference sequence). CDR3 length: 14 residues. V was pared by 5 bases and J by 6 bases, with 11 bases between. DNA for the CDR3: TGTGCCAGCAGCCGTGGACAATTTAATTCACCCCTCCACTTT. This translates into CASSRGQFNSPLHF.